These 3 T cell receptor beta chains were all obtained from the same sample, sequenced in a study of T cells in Graves' hyperthyroidism and ophthalmopathy. Amplification of TCR beta CDR3 regions was performed using RNA transcripts as template. TCR CDR3 underwent first-round RT-PCR with the HTBI primer set. TCRdb reanalysed the multiplex PCR reads using MiXCR and keeps one entry per CDR3 protein. Of approximately 210,000 distinct CDR3 sequences in the sample, about a sixth were seen once. Sequencing used blood. The receptors stem from a man between 45 and 60 years old with Graves' hyperthyroidism.

In the case of this clonotype: One junction end disagrees with the germline gene, perhaps due to a read error. V usage is TRBV7-9 and J usage is TRBJ2-1; 10 nucleotides line up with TRBD1. The germline CDR1 and CDR2 sequences are SEHNR and FQNEAQ (reference sequence). The CDR3 spans 15 residues. This chain's CDR3 is CASTLSRDRGHEQFF. CDR3 nucleotide sequence: TGTGCCAGCACCTTAAGTCGGGACAGGGGCCATGAGCAGTTCTTC.

This clonotype appeared many times. The gene calls are TRBV10-3 and TRBJ1-2, with 12 bases identical to TRBD1. V gave up 5 bases and J gave up 2 bases; unmatched junction bases: 3. This CDR3 has 15 residues. The germline gives CDR1 ENHRY, CDR2 SYGVKD. The CDR3 protein is CAISTGTGGNYGYTF. Written as DNA, the CDR3 is TGTGCCATCAGTACCGGGACAGGGGGCAACTATGGCTACACCTTC.

This clonotype has a handful of counts. The V and J genes are TRBV4-1 and TRBJ1-3; D remains ambiguous. The germline gives CDR1 MGHRA, CDR2 YSYEKL. Between the trimmed V and J ends, which lost 2 bases and 2 bases, there was a span of 7 bases. The CDR3 contains 14 residues. CDR3 nucleotides: TGCGCCAGCAGCCAACGGGAGGCTGGAAACACCATATATTTT. Translation gives CASSQREAGNTIYF.